Described below is a single TCR beta chain sequence and its context. The library came from three nested PCR rounds adapted from ARM-PCR protocols. One entry per CDR3 protein, called by TCRdb with MiXCR from the multiplex PCR reads. The sample comprises about 86,000 distinct CDR3 sequences, 76% of which are singletons, and less than 25% rests with the top ten. The record originates from a study of tumor and adjacent non-tumor tissue in lung cancer. Germline CDR1 reads SGHDT; CDR2 reads YYEEEE. CDR3 size: 15 residues. V lost 3 bases and J 9 bases, leaving 20 bases between the germline ends. The template was RNA from unsorted bulk tissue. More than 3 cm separated this lung sample from the edge of the tumor.

The receptor comes from a woman between 45 and 60 years old with non-small cell lung cancer. The sequenced sample consisted of distant non-tumor lung tissue. The chain employs TRBV5-6 and TRBJ2-3, with TRBD2 as a possible D gene (6 bases). The CDR3 reads CASSSEGEVVDTQYF. As DNA, the CDR3 is TGTGCCAGCAGCTCGGAGGGAGAGGTGGTGGACACGCAGTATTTT.